A single sample gave rise to the 30 T cell receptor beta chains below, sequenced in a study of blood T cell repertoires in COVID-19. Libraries were prepared by immunoSEQ multiplex PCR; TCRdb keeps only in-frame clonotypes and omits some of them. The table lists under 250,000 clones, around four fifths of them singletons. Input material: peripheral blood. The receptors were sampled from a woman in her 70s with active or convalescent COVID-19.

In this sample, this clone turned up once. The rearrangement joins TRBV5-1 to TRBJ1-4; 8 nucleotides align to TRBD1. V dropped 0 bases and J dropped 12; count of bases not matched to a gene: 10. The CDR3 covers 15 residues. Germline CDR1 is SGHRS and CDR2 is YFSETQ. The CDR3 protein is CASSLGGTGTSELFF. CDR3 DNA: TGCGCCAGCAGCTTGGGCGGGACAGGAACGAGTGAACTGTTTTTT.

A few counts support this clone. V and J are TRBV5-1 and TRBJ2-5, with TRBD2 identical over 11 bases. Losses at the gene ends were 1 base for V and 4 bases for J; bases not matched to a gene: 0. From germline, CDR1 is SGHRS and CDR2 YFSETQ. CDR3 length: 14 residues. DNA of the CDR3: TGCGCCAGCAGCTTGACTAGCGGGGGAGAGACCCAGTACTTC. Translation: CASSLTSGGETQYF.

The chain combines TRBV24-1 with TRBJ2-4; the match to TRBD2 covers 7 bases. CDR1 and CDR2 (germline): KGHDR, SFDVKD. After removal of 5 bases from V and 7 bases from J, the junction contained 4 bases not matched to a gene. The length of the CDR3 is 13 residues. DNA for the CDR3: TGTGCCACCAGTGCGGGGGGTGGGAACATTCAGTACTTC. Translating gives CATSAGGGNIQYF.

The chain has TRBV6-1 and TRBJ2-1, with TRBD2 identical over 13 bases. CDR1 and CDR2 from the germline V gene are MNHNS and SASEGT. Trimming took 4 bases from V and 5 from J; bases not matched to a gene: 8. CDR3 length equals 17 residues. The CDR3 here is CASSVIGTSGTHNEQFF. In DNA, the CDR3 is TGTGCCAGCAGTGTGATCGGGACTAGCGGGACTCACAATGAGCAGTTCTTC.

The chain recombines TRBV5-1 with TRBJ1-1, with D uncertain. This CDR3 region has 14 residues. Trimming took off 5 bases at V and 1 base at J, with 12 bases between the two ends. The germline gives CDR1 SGHRS, CDR2 YFSETQ. The CDR3 here is CASSWNSGNTEAFF. Here the CDR3 DNA reads TGCGCCAGCAGTTGGAACAGCGGGAACACTGAAGCTTTCTTT.

The rearrangement uses TRBV6-1 and TRBJ2-1, with 11 nucleotides matching TRBD2. CDR1 is MNHNS and CDR2 is SASEGT in the germline V gene. The CDR3 runs 16 residues. V gave up 4 bases and J gave up 2 bases; unmatched junction bases: 4. DNA for the CDR3: TGTGCCAGCAGTGTGACTAGCGGGGACACCTACAATGAGCAGTTCTTC. This codes for CASSVTSGDTYNEQFF.

The V call is TRBV7-2, the J call TRBJ2-7; 8 bases agree with TRBD2. J lost 7 bases, V lost 0 bases, and 5 bases had no gene match. This CDR3 is built from 14 residues. Germline-derived CDR1 and CDR2 are SGHTA and FQGNSA. The CDR3, as DNA: TGTGCCAGCAGCTTAGCGCGGGGGGCTGGGGAGCAGTACTTC. Translation: CASSLARGAGEQYF.

V and J are TRBV19 and TRBJ1-2, with D unresolved. The germline gives CDR1 LNHDA, CDR2 SQIVND (reference sequence). This CDR3 comprises 17 residues. V lost 7 bases and J lost 2, with 23 bases in between. CDR3 protein: CASNELAGFQSNYGYTF. The CDR3 DNA is TGTGCCAGTAACGAATTGGCAGGTTTCCAAAGCAACTATGGCTACACCTTC.

This clone has just a few counts. The chain employs TRBV29-1 and TRBJ1-2; 7 positions agree with TRBD1. Germline trimming cut 5 bases from V and 3 bases from J; bases unmatched to any gene: 3. Germline values: CDR1 SQVTM, CDR2 ANQGSEA. This CDR3 spans 12 amino acids. In DNA, the CDR3 is TGCAGCGTTTCAGGGGGAGACTATGGCTACACCTTC. This encodes CSVSGGDYGYTF.

The chain couples TRBV2 to TRBJ2-1; maybe TRBD2 (6 bases). Germline-derived CDR1 and CDR2 are SNHLY and FYNNEI. The germline V and J ends were trimmed by 6 bases and 1 base, with 13 bases remaining between them. The CDR3 has 15 residues. The CDR3 spells CASRGLALSYNEQFF. The CDR3 nucleotides are TGTGCCAGCAGGGGGCTAGCGTTGTCCTACAATGAGCAGTTCTTC.

The genes are TRBV5-5 and TRBJ2-7; D may be TRBD2 (6 bases). Germline V gene data show CDR1 as SGHKS and CDR2 as YYEKEE (reference sequence). CDR3 length: 14 residues. V was cut by 6 bases and J by 7 bases, with 20 bases left in between. CDR3 in DNA: TGTGCCAGCACCATCGGGACGCGGGGCGGAGAGCAGTACTTC. Translation gives CASTIGTRGGEQYF.

The rearrangement joins TRBV30 to TRBJ1-1; 8 positions match TRBD1. The CDR3 totals 14 residues. J was trimmed by 2 bases and V by 2 bases; bases with no gene match: 4. CDR1 is GTSNPN and CDR2 is SVGIG in the germline V gene (reference sequence). In nucleotides, the CDR3 is TGTGCCTGGAGTCTGGACAGGGCAAACACTGAAGCTTTCTTT. Translated: CAWSLDRANTEAFF.

The chain joins TRBV5-1 to TRBJ2-1, with 7 bases matching TRBD2. The CDR3 has 15 amino acids. Trimming took 4 bases from V and 2 from J; bases not matched to a gene: 6. Germline assignment: CDR1 SGHRS and CDR2 YFSETQ. The CDR3 coding sequence is TGCGCCAGCAGCCCTCCTAGCGGAGCCTACAATGAGCAGTTCTTC. It codes for CASSPPSGAYNEQFF.

The J gene is TRBJ2-1, the V gene TRBV3-1 (or the pseudogene TRBV3-2); TRBD2 matches 8 bases. The germline V gene has CDR1 LGHDT and CDR2 YNNKEL (reference sequence). The CDR3 consists of 16 residues. The trim removed 3 bases at V and 4 bases at J, leaving 8 bases unmatched. The CDR3 DNA is TGTGCCAGCAGCCATCCCCCGAGCGGGGGTTACAATGAGCAGTTCTTC. Encoded protein: CASSHPPSGGYNEQFF.

The chain links TRBV2 to TRBJ1-2, with a possible D match to TRBD1 (5 bases). The CDR3 consists of 14 residues. Germline assignment: CDR1 SNHLY and CDR2 FYNNEI. V was trimmed by 7 bases and J by 2 bases, leaving 14 bases between them. Here the CDR3 DNA reads TGTGCCAGCAACCTCCAGGGTGAGAACTATGGCTACACCTTC. Protein sequence: CASNLQGENYGYTF.

V and J are TRBV6-5 and TRBJ2-7; 11 nucleotides agree with TRBD1. Germline assignment: CDR1 MNHEY and CDR2 SVGAGI. The V and J ends lost 8 bases and 4 bases, in that order; junction bases with no gene match: 7. CDR3 length equals 14 residues. Here the CDR3 reads CASWTGGPGYEQYF. As DNA, the CDR3 is TGTGCCAGCTGGACAGGGGGCCCGGGGTACGAGCAGTACTTC.

This CDR3 reads CASSLGAGEYGYTF. The CDR3 region has the DNA TGTGCCAGCAGCTTAGGGGCAGGGGAGTACGGCTACACCTTC. V gene TRBV11-1 combines with J gene TRBJ1-2; D is perhaps TRBD1 (6 bases). The CDR3 is made up of 14 amino acids. Germline V gene data show CDR1 as SGHAT and CDR2 as FQDESV (reference sequence). The V end was cut by 1 base, the J end by 8 bases, with 14 bases between.

The chain couples TRBV3-1 (or the pseudogene TRBV3-2) to TRBJ1-3, with 7 bases lining up with TRBD1. The CDR3 is 14 residues long. Unmatched junction bases numbered 2, after V lost 4 bases and J lost 2 bases. Germline-derived CDR1 and CDR2 are LGHDT and YNNKEL (reference sequence). The CDR3 protein is CASSPTGAGNTIYF. CDR3 nucleotides: TGTGCCAGCAGCCCCACAGGGGCTGGAAACACCATATATTTT.

The V and J genes are TRBV29-1 and TRBJ2-7, with D uncertain. V was shortened by 1 base and J by 0 bases, with 7 bases between the two germline ends. CDR3 length equals 13 residues. The germline V gene encodes CDR1 SQVTM and CDR2 ANQGSEA. The CDR3 sequence: CSVEGGHSYEQYF. CDR3 DNA sequence: TGCAGCGTTGAAGGAGGCCACTCCTACGAGCAGTACTTC.

V and J are TRBV28 and TRBJ1-5, with D possibly matching TRBD1 (5 bases). The V end lost 3 bases, the J end lost 0 bases, and 9 bases lay between the germline ends. The CDR3 has 15 residues. Looked up from germline, CDR1 is MDHEN and CDR2 is SYDVKM. The CDR3: CASSLGGYSNQPQHF. Written as DNA, the CDR3 is TGTGCCAGCAGTTTGGGGGGTTATAGCAATCAGCCCCAGCATTTT.

The J gene is TRBJ2-2, the V gene TRBV19, with D perhaps matching TRBD2 (5 bases). CDR3 length equals 14 residues. Germline lookup yields CDR1 LNHDA and CDR2 SQIVND (reference sequence). V lost 7 bases and J lost 5, with 14 bases in between. In nucleotides, the CDR3 is TGTGCCAGTAACCCTCACTCGGGGACCGGGGAGCTGTTTTTT. It yields the protein CASNPHSGTGELFF.

The chain joins TRBV6-5 to TRBJ2-7; D unresolved. This CDR3 is built from 16 residues. Trimming pared 0 bases from V and 0 bases from J, leaving 12 bases between. Per germline, CDR1 MNHEY and CDR2 SVGAGI. Here the CDR3 DNA reads TGTGCCAGCAGTTACTCGAGCGCCAGAAGCTCCTACGAGCAGTACTTC. It specifies CASSYSSARSSYEQYF.

This clone is a singleton in its sample. This chain uses TRBV27 with TRBJ1-2; tentatively, D is TRBD1 (6 bases). From germline, CDR1 is MNHEY and CDR2 SMNVEV (reference sequence). Between the trimmed V and J ends, which lost 6 bases and 6 bases, there was a span of 17 bases. The CDR3 runs to 14 residues. CDR3 coding DNA: TGTGCCAGCAGGATCTGGAACAGGGCGGATGGCTACACCTTC. It codes for CASRIWNRADGYTF.

The genes are TRBV3-1 (or the pseudogene TRBV3-2) and TRBJ2-3; no definite D call. The CDR3 covers 12 residues. Trimming left V 5 bases short and J 2 bases short, with 5 bases between. Germline V gives CDR1 LGHDT, CDR2 YNNKEL (reference sequence). This CDR3 reads CASSADTDTQYF. The CDR3 DNA reads as TGTGCCAGCAGCGCGGACACAGATACGCAGTATTTT.

This sequence joins TRBV5-1 and TRBJ1-2; perhaps TRBD1 as D (5 bases). V was clipped by 0 bases and J by 4 bases, with 10 bases between them. This CDR3 comprises 14 residues. Germline V gene sequence: CDR1 SGHRS, CDR2 YFSETQ. The CDR3 region is CASSLGQSVYGYTF. The CDR3 nucleotides are TGCGCCAGCAGCTTGGGACAGTCTGTCTATGGCTACACCTTC.

The V and J genes are TRBV7-3 and TRBJ2-6; D remains ambiguous. Trimming removed 5 bases at V and 11 bases at J, with 4 bases between. There are 10 residues in the CDR3. CDR1 and CDR2 from the germline V gene are SGHTA and FQGTGA. The CDR3 sequence: CASSPYVLTF. In DNA form, the CDR3 reads TGTGCCAGCAGCCCCTACGTCCTGACTTTC.

In DNA form, the CDR3 reads TGCGCCAGCAGCCTCTCCGGGACAGATCTGGGGGGCTACACCTTC. Translation: CASSLSGTDLGGYTF. The chain is built from TRBV4-3 and TRBJ1-2, with TRBD1 identical over 7 bases. The junction had 13 bases not matched to a gene; V was cut back by 4 bases and J by 8 bases. The CDR3 extends over 15 amino acids. CDR1 and CDR2 (germline): LGHNA, YSLEER.

The chain recombines TRBV10-2 with TRBJ1-2; the D gene is possibly TRBD1 (6 bases). From germline, CDR1 is WSHSY and CDR2 SAAADI. The ends were cut back, 6 bases at V and 2 bases at J, with 13 bases in the middle. The CDR3 spans 14 residues. The CDR3 spells CASRKTGHNYGYTF. The CDR3 bases are TGCGCCAGCAGGAAGACGGGACACAACTATGGCTACACCTTC.

This clone was detected a few times. The chain joins TRBV5-1 to TRBJ1-3; D is unclear. This CDR3 has 13 residues. The V end was cut by 0 bases, the J end by 4 bases, with 5 bases between. Germline CDR1 and CDR2: SGHRS and YFSETQ. The CDR3 region has the DNA TGCGCCAGCAGCTTGGGGGCCGGAAACACCATATATTTT. Translating gives CASSLGAGNTIYF.

The chain combines TRBV5-1 with TRBJ2-7; TRBD1 matches at 11 bases. Trimming cost V 4 bases and J 2 bases; bases outside gene matches: 5. CDR1 and CDR2 from the germline V gene are SGHRS and YFSETQ. The CDR3 spans 15 residues. CDR3 in amino acids: CASSLGQGVTYEQYF. The CDR3 DNA follows: TGCGCCAGCAGCCTGGGACAGGGGGTTACCTACGAGCAGTACTTC.